This T cell receptor beta chain was documented in a study of CD8 T cells in Susac syndrome. Whole-study findings and limits: The study conceded that its TCR sequencing and HLA analysis involved relatively few individuals.

The RNA, about 0.45 to 1 ug, was put through reverse transcription using random hexamers. Amplification of TCR beta CDR3 spanned 54 Vbeta and 13 Jbeta via immunoSEQ multiplex PCR. TCRdb used MiXCR to reprocess the immunoSEQ multiplex PCR reads, holding one entry per CDR3 protein. The sample yields a few hundred thousand distinct CDR3 sequences, 95% seen once. The length of the CDR3 is 14 residues. Trimming stripped 0 bases from V and 4 bases from J, with 7 bases between. Germline CDR1 and CDR2: LGHDT and YNNKEL (reference sequence). Sequencing of TCR beta was carried out in blood CD8+ and CD4+ T cells. This clonotype was found a few times. Antigen unknown.

The genes are TRBV3-1 and TRBJ1-5; D unresolved. The source is a human donor with multiple sclerosis. The sequenced sample consisted of CD4+ T cells from PBMCs. CDR3 loop: CASSQESGNQPQHF. CDR3 DNA: TGTGCCAGCAGCCAAGAATCCGGGAATCAGCCCCAGCATTTT.